This is a list of T cell receptor beta chains from one sample in a study of beta chain features in type 1 diabetes. Measured with immunoSEQ multiplex PCR; TCRdb has only the in-frame clones, and not every one. The sample lists fewer than 900,000 clones; 15% to 20% were seen once. The sequenced material came from naive CD4+ T cells from blood. The receptors come from a woman aged 18-29 years in good health. CDR3s include the opening cysteine and the closing phenylalanine or tryptophan. The D gene is left open where the match is weak. Size is omitted from some rows. Given values are once, few, many or a class for expanded clones.

abundance	v_gene	d_gene	j_gene	CDR3aa	CDR3nt
-	TRBV7-2	-	TRBJ2-1	CASSQGPRHLEQFF	TGTGCCAGCAGCCAGGGACCGAGACATCTCGAGCAGTTCTTC
-	TRBV28	-	TRBJ2-7	CASSSGSSYEQYF	TGTGCCAGCAGTTCTGGAAGCTCCTACGAGCAGTACTTC
few	TRBV5-1	TRBD1	TRBJ2-7	CASRREPGQVLYEQYF	TGCGCCAGCAGACGAGAACCGGGACAGGTTCTCTACGAGCAGTACTTC
-	TRBV7-6	-	TRBJ2-5	CASSSVRQTQYF	TGTGCCAGCAGCTCCGTTCGGCAGACCCAGTACTTC
-	TRBV11-3	-	TRBJ2-3	CASSLGGASTDTQYF	TGTGCCAGCAGCTTAGGGGGGGCTAGCACAGATACGCAGTATTTT
-	TRBV6-6	TRBD2	TRBJ2-1	CAVQPRTSGTKGEQFF	TGTGCCGTACAGCCGAGGACTAGCGGGACGAAAGGGGAGCAGTTCTTC
few	TRBV6-6	TRBD2	TRBJ2-5	CAIAGGKETQYF	TGTGCCATCGCGGGAGGAAAAGAGACCCAGTACTTC
-	TRBV4-3	-	TRBJ2-1	CASSQDVRNEQFF	TGCGCCAGCAGCCAAGATGTCCGCAATGAGCAGTTCTTC
-	TRBV6-5	TRBD1	TRBJ2-1	CASSYTIPRGPNEQFF	TGTGCCAGCAGTTACACCATCCCGAGGGGGCCCAATGAGCAGTTCTTC
-	TRBV11-3	-	TRBJ2-1	CASSSVRGERRSYNEQFF	TGTGCCAGCAGCTCGGTAAGAGGAGAGAGACGGAGCTACAATGAGCAGTTCTTC
few	TRBV2	-	TRBJ1-2	CARQRRPAGRNHGYTF	TGTGCCAGGCAGCGGCGGCCGGCCGGGAGGAACCATGGCTACACCTTC
-	TRBV5-1	-	TRBJ1-1	CASSLAGAMNTEAFF	TGCGCCAGCAGCTTGGCGGGGGCCATGAACACTGAAGCTTTCTTT
few	TRBV6-1	-	TRBJ2-1	CASSEGLPKRDEQFF	TGTGCCAGCAGTGAGGGGCTGCCCAAGAGGGATGAGCAGTTCTTC
few	TRBV18	-	TRBJ1-1	CASSPRTLVNTEAFF	TGTGCCAGCTCACCACGGACTCTGGTGAACACTGAAGCTTTCTTT
-	TRBV7-2	TRBD2	TRBJ2-4	CASSLGGTSGRNIQYF	TGTGCCAGCAGCCTAGGGGGGACTAGCGGGAGAAACATTCAGTACTTC
few	TRBV10-3	-	TRBJ1-1	CAINRGPATSKKNF	TGTGCCATCAATAGGGGCCCCGCAACGTCGAAGAAGAATTTT
few	TRBV7-2	TRBD2	TRBJ2-3	CASSLVAGLSTDTQYF	TGTGCCAGCAGCTTAGTAGCGGGACTTAGCACAGATACGCAGTATTTT
few	TRBV15	-	TRBJ1-1	CATSRDVMARQRTEAFF	TGTGCCACCAGCAGAGACGTCATGGCCCGTCAGAGGACTGAAGCTTTCTTT
-	TRBV5-1	-	TRBJ1-5	CASSLVGLQPQHF	TGCGCCAGCAGCTTGGTAGGGCTTCAGCCCCAGCATTTT
few	TRBV5-1	-	TRBJ2-1	CASSAGLLDLNNEQFF	TGCGCCAGCAGCGCCGGACTTCTCGATCTTAACAATGAGCAGTTCTTC
few	TRBV27	TRBD2	TRBJ2-7	CASSLRRGGYEQYF	TGTGCCAGCAGTTTAAGGCGGGGGGGTTACGAGCAGTACTTC
-	TRBV28	TRBD1	TRBJ2-5	CASSLMTVTGPQETQYF	TGTGCCAGCAGTTTAATGACCGTGACAGGGCCCCAAGAGACCCAGTACTTC
few	TRBV12-2	-	TRBJ2-7	CASRLGTSFSYEQYF	TGTGCAAGTCGCCTCGGGACTAGCTTCTCCTACGAGCAGTACTTC
few	TRBV20-1	-	TRBJ1-2	CSASPSYGYTF	TGCAGTGCTAGTCCCTCCTATGGCTACACCTTC
few	TRBV25-1	TRBD1	TRBJ2-2	CASSPHTGATGELFF	TGTGCCAGCAGTCCCCATACAGGGGCCACCGGGGAGCTGTTTTTT
-	TRBV7-2	-	TRBJ1-1	CASSSRRGSHEAFF	TGTGCCAGCAGCTCCCGGCGTGGGAGCCATGAAGCTTTCTTT
few	TRBV6-1	-	TRBJ2-7	CASSEASGYYEQYF	TGTGCCAGCAGTGAAGCCTCAGGGTACTACGAGCAGTACTTC
few	TRBV9	-	TRBJ1-1	CASSAQMAQVGTEAFF	TGTGCCAGCAGCGCCCAGATGGCCCAGGTCGGCACTGAAGCTTTCTTT
few	TRBV10-3	TRBD1	TRBJ1-4	CAISRAGGEKLFF	TGTGCCATCAGTCGGGCAGGGGGTGAAAAACTGTTTTTT
-	TRBV18	-	TRBJ2-5	CASSPGTSSATQYF	TGTGCCAGCTCACCAGGGACCTCTTCGGCGACCCAGTACTTC
once	TRBV5-1	-	TRBJ2-5	CASSSDLAGSETQYF	TGCGCCAGCAGCTCCGACTTGGCGGGGTCAGAGACCCAGTACTTC
few	TRBV29-1	-	TRBJ1-2	CSVGSGDYGYTF	TGCAGCGTTGGGTCAGGCGACTATGGCTACACCTTC
few	TRBV7-9	-	TRBJ2-2	CASSGLNTGELFF	TGTGCCAGCAGCGGACTTAACACCGGGGAGCTGTTTTTT
few	TRBV11-2	-	TRBJ2-1	CASSLRRTSLDEQFF	TGTGCCAGCAGCTTACGCAGAACGAGCCTAGATGAGCAGTTCTTC
-	TRBV5-4	-	TRBJ1-5	CASRRDFRGQPQHF	TGTGCCAGCAGGCGGGACTTTAGGGGTCAGCCCCAGCATTTT
-	TRBV7-6	TRBD2	TRBJ2-6	CASSNGRFGPSGANVLTF	TGTGCCAGTTCGAACGGGAGGTTTGGACCCTCTGGGGCCAACGTCCTGACTTTC
few	TRBV4-3	-	TRBJ1-4	CASSQGQRGVEKLFF	TGCGCCAGCAGCCAAGGACAGCGCGGGGTTGAAAAACTGTTTTTT
-	TRBV15	TRBD2	TRBJ2-7	CATSREGGTPFYEQYF	TGTGCCACCAGCAGAGAGGGGGGGACTCCGTTCTACGAGCAGTACTTC
-	TRBV5-4	-	TRBJ2-1	CASSPGGTRHNEQFF	TGTGCCAGCAGCCCAGGAGGGACCCGCCATAATGAGCAGTTCTTC
few	TRBV27	TRBD1	TRBJ2-7	CASSPSPTGGYEQYF	TGTGCCAGCAGCCCGAGCCCGACAGGGGGCTACGAGCAGTACTTC
-	TRBV2	-	TRBJ2-1	CASVVRSYNEQFF	TGTGCCAGCGTAGTCCGGTCCTACAATGAGCAGTTCTTC
-	TRBV11-2	TRBD2	TRBJ2-1	CASSLVPVIAGVDTEQFF	TGTGCCAGCAGCTTAGTACCCGTAATAGCGGGAGTAGATACTGAGCAGTTCTTC
-	TRBV6-1	-	TRBJ2-5	CASSPWGWQETQYF	TGTGCCAGCAGTCCTTGGGGGTGGCAAGAGACCCAGTACTTC
-	TRBV7-8	-	TRBJ1-1	CASRQTRLPGLNTEAFF	TGTGCCAGCAGACAAACGCGACTCCCAGGACTGAACACTGAAGCTTTCTTT
-	TRBV6-6	TRBD1	TRBJ2-7	CASRIGGQGTYEQYF	TGTGCCAGCAGGATAGGGGGACAGGGCACCTACGAGCAGTACTTC
few	TRBV6-6	TRBD1	TRBJ2-4	CASSYSAGTGVNIQYF	TGTGCCAGCAGTTACTCAGCCGGGACAGGGGTTAACATTCAGTACTTC